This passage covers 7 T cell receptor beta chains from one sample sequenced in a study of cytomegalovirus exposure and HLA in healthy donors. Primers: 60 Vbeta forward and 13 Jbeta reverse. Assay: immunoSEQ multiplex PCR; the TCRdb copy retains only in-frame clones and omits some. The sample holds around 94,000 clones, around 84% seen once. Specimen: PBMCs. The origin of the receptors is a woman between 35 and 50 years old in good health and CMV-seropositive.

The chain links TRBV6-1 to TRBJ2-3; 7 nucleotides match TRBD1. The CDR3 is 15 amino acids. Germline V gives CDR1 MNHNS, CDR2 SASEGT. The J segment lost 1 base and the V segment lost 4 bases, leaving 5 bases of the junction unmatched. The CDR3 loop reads CASSGSGTGTDTQYF. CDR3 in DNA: TGTGCCAGCAGTGGATCCGGGACAGGCACAGATACGCAGTATTTT.

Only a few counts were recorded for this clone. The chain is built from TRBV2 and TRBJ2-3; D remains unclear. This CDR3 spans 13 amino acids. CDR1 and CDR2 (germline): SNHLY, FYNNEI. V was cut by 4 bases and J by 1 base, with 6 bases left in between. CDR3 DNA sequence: TGTGCCAGCAGTGCTTTTGGCACAGATACGCAGTATTTT. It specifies CASSAFGTDTQYF.

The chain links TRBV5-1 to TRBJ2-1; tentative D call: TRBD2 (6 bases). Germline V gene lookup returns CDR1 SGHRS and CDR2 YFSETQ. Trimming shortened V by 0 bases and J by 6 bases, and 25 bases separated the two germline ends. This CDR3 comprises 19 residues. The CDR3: CASSLEGSGEPNLSNEQFF. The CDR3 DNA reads TGCGCCAGCAGCTTGGAAGGTAGCGGCGAACCAAACCTGAGCAATGAGCAGTTCTTC.

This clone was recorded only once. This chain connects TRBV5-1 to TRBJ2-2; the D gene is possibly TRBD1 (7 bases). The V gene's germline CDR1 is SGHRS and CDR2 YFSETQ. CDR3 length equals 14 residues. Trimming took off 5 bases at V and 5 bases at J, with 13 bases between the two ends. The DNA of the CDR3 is TGCGCCAGCAGACGGCAGGGGGGTACCGGGGAGCTGTTTTTT. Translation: CASRRQGGTGELFF. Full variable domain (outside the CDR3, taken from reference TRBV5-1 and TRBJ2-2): KAGVTQTPRYLIKTRGQQVTLSCSPISGHRSVSWYQQTPGQGLQFLFEYFSETQRNKGNFPGRFSGRQFSNSRSEMNVSTLELGDSALYLCASRRQGGTGELFFGEGSRLTVL.

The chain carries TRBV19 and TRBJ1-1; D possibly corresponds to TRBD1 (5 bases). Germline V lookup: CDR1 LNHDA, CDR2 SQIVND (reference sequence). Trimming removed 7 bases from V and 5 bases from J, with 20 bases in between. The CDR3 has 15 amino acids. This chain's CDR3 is CASTPSRQGWTEAFF. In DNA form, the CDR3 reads TGTGCCAGTACCCCTTCGAGGCAGGGATGGACTGAAGCTTTCTTT.

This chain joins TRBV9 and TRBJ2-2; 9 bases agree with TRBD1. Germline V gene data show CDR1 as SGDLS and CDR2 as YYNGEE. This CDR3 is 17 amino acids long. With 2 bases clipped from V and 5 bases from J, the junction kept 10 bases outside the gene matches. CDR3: CASSVGDRAGWTGELFF. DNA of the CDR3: TGTGCCAGCAGCGTCGGGGACAGGGCGGGTTGGACCGGGGAGCTGTTTTTT.

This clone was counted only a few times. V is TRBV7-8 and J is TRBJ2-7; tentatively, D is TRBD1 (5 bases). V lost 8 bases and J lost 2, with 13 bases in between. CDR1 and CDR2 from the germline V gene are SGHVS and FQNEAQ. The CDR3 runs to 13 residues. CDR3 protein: CASGRSGPYEQYF. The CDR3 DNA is TGTGCCAGCGGCCGGTCAGGGCCCTACGAGCAGTACTTC.